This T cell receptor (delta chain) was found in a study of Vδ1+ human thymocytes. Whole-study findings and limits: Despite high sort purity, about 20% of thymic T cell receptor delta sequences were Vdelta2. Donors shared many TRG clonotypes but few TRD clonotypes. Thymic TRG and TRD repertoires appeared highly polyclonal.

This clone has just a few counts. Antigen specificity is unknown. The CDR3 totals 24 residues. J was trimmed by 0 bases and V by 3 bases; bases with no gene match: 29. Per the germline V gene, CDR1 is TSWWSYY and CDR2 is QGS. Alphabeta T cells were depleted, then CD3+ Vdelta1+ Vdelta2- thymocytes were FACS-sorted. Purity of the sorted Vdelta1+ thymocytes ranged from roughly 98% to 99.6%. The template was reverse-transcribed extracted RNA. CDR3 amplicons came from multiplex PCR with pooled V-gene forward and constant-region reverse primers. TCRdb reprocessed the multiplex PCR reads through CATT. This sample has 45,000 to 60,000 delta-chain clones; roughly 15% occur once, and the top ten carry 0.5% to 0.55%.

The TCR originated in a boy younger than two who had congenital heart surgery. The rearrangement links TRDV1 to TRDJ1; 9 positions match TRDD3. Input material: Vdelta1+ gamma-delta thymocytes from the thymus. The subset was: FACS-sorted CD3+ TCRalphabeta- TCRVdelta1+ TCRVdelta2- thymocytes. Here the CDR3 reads CALGDRLPTNWGTSTRTYTDKLIF. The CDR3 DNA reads TGTGCTCTTGGGGACCGCCTACCTACAAACTGGGGGACCTCTACGAGAACGTACACCGATAAACTCATCTTT.